The rows below give T cell receptor beta chains drawn from one sample of a study of T cell clonotyping in hematopoietic cell transplantation. The data were produced by immunoSEQ multiplex PCR, yet TCRdb's version contains in-frame clones alone and is incomplete. The repertoire holds roughly 1,800 clones, with under 95% as singletons. This specimen consisted of peripheral blood mononuclear cells, obtained before stem cell transplant. These receptors all stem from a woman aged 50 to 65 with acute myeloid leukemia. Some clones in this sample may be carry-over from other donors' samples. Each CDR3 is given with its conserved first and last residue. Fields, in order: D gene, J gene, CDR3 length, clone size, V gene, CDR3 protein, CDR3 DNA. The D gene is left open where the match is weak. Only part of the rows carry a size: once, few, many, or a class if the clone is expanded.

>TRBD1|TRBJ1-1|13|-|TRBV6-5
CASSLQGATEAFF
TGTGCCAGCAGCTTGCAGGGGGCCACTGAAGCTTTCTTT
>-|TRBJ2-3|15|-|TRBV18
CASSPSGSFTDTQYF
TGTGCCAGCTCACCGTCAGGGAGCTTCACAGATACGCAGTATTTT
>-|TRBJ1-5|15|-|TRBV4-3
CASSQDSGINQPQHF
TGCGCCAGCAGCCAAGATTCCGGGATCAATCAGCCCCAGCATTTT
>-|TRBJ1-4|15|-|TRBV11-3
CASSPSGVGRGKLFF
TGTGCCAGCAGCCCATCGGGAGTGGGCCGGGGGAAACTGTTTTTT
>-|TRBJ1-2|15|-|TRBV11-3
CASSSSYLANYGYTF
TGTGCCAGCAGCTCTTCATATTTAGCTAACTATGGCTACACCTTC
>-|TRBJ2-1|16|-|TRBV4-1
CASSTLRTASYNEQFF
TGCGCCAGCAGCACCTTGAGGACAGCCTCCTACAATGAGCAGTTCTTC
>TRBD2|TRBJ2-4|11|-|TRBV20-1
CSAGGDHIQYF
TGCAGTGCCGGGGGGGACCATATTCAGTACTTC
>-|TRBJ2-1|14|-|TRBV5-1
CASSLVGSYNEQFF
TGCGCCAGCAGCTTGGTTGGGTCCTACAATGAGCAGTTCTTC
>TRBD1|TRBJ2-7|16|-|TRBV19
CASTPPRGQGPQLTYF
TGTGCCAGTACTCCTCCCCGGGGACAGGGGCCTCAGCTGACGTACTTC
>-|TRBJ1-6|16|-|TRBV18
CASSPPAGGGYSPLHF
TGTGCCAGCTCACCACCGGCCGGAGGGGGGTATTCACCCCTCCACTTT
>-|TRBJ1-6|14|-|TRBV28
CASSNQGVNSPLHF
TGTGCCAGCAGCAATCAAGGGGTTAATTCACCCCTCCACTTT
>-|TRBJ1-3|11|-|TRBV6-5
CASRTRNTIYF
TGTGCCAGCAGGACCAGAAACACCATATATTTT
>TRBD1|TRBJ1-1|14|-|TRBV11-2
CASSPGDRGKEAFF
TGTGCCAGCAGCCCCGGAGACAGGGGAAAAGAAGCTTTCTTT
>-|TRBJ2-5|13|-|TRBV7-2
CASGGLLGETQYF
TGTGCCAGCGGGGGACTCCTCGGGGAGACCCAGTACTTC
>-|TRBJ2-3|13|-|TRBV9
CASSLRGLDTQYF
TGTGCCAGCAGCCTGAGAGGACTAGATACGCAGTATTTT
>-|TRBJ1-5|16|-|TRBV27
CASSLVGPQYHQPQHF
TGTGCCAGCAGTTTAGTCGGACCCCAATATCATCAGCCCCAGCATTTT
>TRBD2|TRBJ2-1|15|-|TRBV28
CASSFSGTTSNEQFF
TGTGCCAGCAGTTTCTCAGGGACTACCAGTAATGAGCAGTTCTTC
>-|TRBJ2-1|16|-|TRBV7-3
CASSPNRRGSLNEQFF
TGTGCCAGCAGCCCCAATAGGAGGGGAAGTTTGAATGAGCAGTTCTTC
>-|TRBJ2-1|15|-|TRBV9
CASSVVALGHNEQFF
TGTGCCAGCAGCGTAGTGGCGCTGGGCCACAATGAGCAGTTCTTC
>-|TRBJ2-1|16|-|TRBV5-1
CASSPGGASSYNEQFF
TGCGCCAGCAGCCCGGGTGGTGCTAGCAGCTACAATGAGCAGTTCTTC
>TRBD2|TRBJ2-1|15|-|TRBV4-1
CASSRAGGPDNEQFF
TGCGCCAGCAGCCGAGCGGGGGGGCCCGACAATGAGCAGTTCTTC
>-|TRBJ2-5|13|-|TRBV7-3
CASSLSLGETQYF
TGTGCCAGCAGCTTAAGCCTAGGAGAGACCCAGTACTTC
>-|TRBJ1-6|12|-|TRBV2
CASSEAGRPLHF
TGTGCCAGCAGTGAAGCCGGGCGGCCCCTCCACTTT
>TRBD2|TRBJ2-5|16|once|TRBV7-9
CASSPTGTSGEETQYF
TGTGCCAGCAGCCCCACCGGGACTAGCGGAGAAGAGACCCAGTACTTC
>-|TRBJ2-2|16|-|TRBV30
CAWSSLRVPNTGELFF
TGTGCCTGGTCAAGCCTCCGGGTTCCGAACACCGGGGAGCTGTTTTTT
>-|TRBJ1-6|16|-|TRBV4-2
CASSLSVSRGNSPLHF
TGTGCCAGCAGCCTCTCAGTGTCCCGCGGGAATTCACCCCTCCACTTT
>-|TRBJ2-5|13|-|TRBV11-2
CASSLWGLETQYF
TGTGCCAGCAGCTTATGGGGGCTTGAGACCCAGTACTTC
>TRBD1|TRBJ2-7|15|-|TRBV6-5
CASSSPGQGAREQYF
TGTGCCAGCAGTTCCCCGGGACAGGGGGCGAGGGAGCAGTACTTC
>-|TRBJ2-7|12|-|TRBV5-1
CASSLGVYEQYF
TGCGCCAGCAGCTTGGGGGTATACGAGCAGTACTTC
>TRBD1|TRBJ2-5|16|-|TRBV11-2
CASSTGDQNTQETQYF
TGTGCCAGCAGCACAGGGGACCAAAACACGCAAGAGACCCAGTACTTC
>-|TRBJ1-1|14|-|TRBV27
CASRRNRDITEAFF
TGTGCCAGCAGAAGAAACCGGGACATTACTGAAGCTTTCTTT
>TRBD1|TRBJ1-6|15|-|TRBV4-1
CASSQVGQGYSPLHF
TGCGCCAGCAGCCAAGTGGGACAGGGTTATTCACCCCTCCACTTT
>-|TRBJ1-2|16|once|TRBV2
CASSDRVGPSGYGYTF
TGTGCCAGCAGTGACAGGGTCGGTCCCTCTGGATATGGCTACACCTTC
>-|TRBJ2-3|16|-|TRBV4-3
CASSPNVGSSTDTQYF
TGCGCCAGCAGCCCGAACGTAGGGTCTAGCACAGATACGCAGTATTTT
>-|TRBJ2-3|15|once|TRBV7-2
CASQGWGGVTDTQYF
TGTGCCAGCCAGGGGTGGGGCGGGGTGACAGATACGCAGTATTTT
>TRBD2|TRBJ2-5|14|-|TRBV6-5
CASREGLAGETQYF
TGTGCCAGCAGGGAGGGACTAGCGGGGGAGACCCAGTACTTC
>-|TRBJ1-1|13|once|TRBV5-6
CASSLGMNTEAFF
TGTGCCAGCAGCCTAGGGATGAACACTGAAGCTTTCTTT
>-|TRBJ2-7|17|-|TRBV14
CASSQVGFEARGAEQYF
TGTGCCAGCAGCCAAGTAGGCTTTGAGGCCAGGGGCGCCGAGCAGTACTTC
>-|TRBJ2-7|15|-|TRBV21-1
CASSKSGTGSYEQYF
TGTGCCAGCAGCAAATCCGGGACCGGCTCCTACGAGCAGTACTTC
>-|TRBJ2-3|12|-|TRBV30
CAWGVTTDTQYF
TGTGCCTGGGGAGTGACCACAGATACGCAGTATTTT
>TRBD1|TRBJ1-3|19|-|TRBV2
CASAIALRDRSHSGNTIYF
TGTGCCTCAGCGATCGCGTTAAGGGACAGGAGTCACTCTGGAAACACCATATATTTT
>TRBD1|TRBJ2-1|13|-|TRBV7-8
CASAGGSYNEQFF
TGTGCCAGCGCAGGGGGTTCCTACAATGAGCAGTTCTTC
>TRBD1|TRBJ1-2|15|-|TRBV6-6
CASSYSGQVPYGYTF
TGTGCCAGCAGTTACTCGGGACAGGTGCCCTATGGCTACACCTTC
>TRBD2|TRBJ2-7|15|-|TRBV2
CASSVTSGGAYEQYF
TGTGCCAGCAGCGTCACTAGCGGGGGGGCATACGAGCAGTACTTC
>-|TRBJ2-2|14|-|TRBV30
CAWSLGLDGGELFF
TGTGCCTGGAGTCTCGGACTGGACGGCGGGGAGCTGTTTTTT
>-|TRBJ2-5|17|-|TRBV5-4
CASSRYTRDGYQETQYF
TGTGCCAGCAGCCGTTACACCAGGGACGGGTATCAAGAGACCCAGTACTTC
>TRBD1|TRBJ1-1|14|-|TRBV7-2
CASSHRDRRTEAFF
TGTGCCAGCAGCCACCGGGACAGACGCACTGAAGCTTTCTTT
>-|TRBJ2-3|14|-|TRBV7-6
CASSLQFSTDTQYF
TGTGCCAGCAGCCTACAGTTTAGCACAGATACGCAGTATTTT